What follows is one T cell receptor beta chain and its context. Its specificity is not known. This sample was taken from a study of cytomegalovirus exposure and HLA in healthy donors. The germline CDR1 and CDR2 sequences are SGHRS and YFSETQ. Trimming cost V 6 bases and J 2 bases; bases outside gene matches: 10. The CDR3 covers 17 residues. Study-wide results and caveats: Despite most TCR sequences being rare, some public TCRs occurred in many donors. Presence/absence analysis assumed near-uniform sequencing depth across donors.

The PCR ran on 60 Vbeta and 13 Jbeta primers. The protocol was immunoSEQ multiplex PCR, while the TCRdb copy is restricted to in-frame clones and leaves out a portion. The sample includes tens of thousands of clones, under 80% of them seen just once. The clonotype originates from a male donor in good health and CMV-seropositive. Sequencing was carried out using PBMCs. The chain uses TRBV5-1 and TRBJ1-3; TRBD1 aligns across 11 bases. CDR3 sequence: CASKLNPGQGAGNTIYF. The CDR3 region has the DNA TGCGCCAGCAAACTAAATCCGGGACAGGGGGCTGGAAACACCATATATTTT.